A single sample is the source of the 16 T cell receptor beta chains below, sequenced in a study of T cell responses to AZD1222 COVID-19 vaccine. TCRdb keeps only in-frame clones here, not all; method: immunoSEQ multiplex PCR. The sample carries 150,000 to 200,000 clones, more than 75% recorded once. The sequencing used peripheral blood, collected 28 days after the second AZD1222 dose. These receptors came from an adult who received the AZD1222 COVID-19 vaccine.

The rearrangement links TRBV30 to TRBJ1-1; 8 bases map to TRBD1. Germline CDR1 is GTSNPN and CDR2 is SVGIG (reference sequence). This CDR3 is built from 12 residues. V lost 5 bases and J lost 11; bases outside the gene matches: 10. The CDR3 loop is CAWALGQGHAFF. Written as DNA, the CDR3 is TGTGCCTGGGCCCTTGGACAGGGACACGCTTTCTTT. The full variable domain, with the rest looked up from reference TRBV30 and TRBJ1-1, is SQTIHQWPATLVQPVGSPLSLECTVEGTSNPNLYWYRQAAGRGLQLLFYSVGIGQISSEVPQNLSASRPQDRQFILSSKKLLLSDSGFYLCAWALGQGHAFFGQGTRLTVV.

This rearrangement joins TRBV2 to TRBJ2-1; tentative D call: TRBD1 (6 bases). The germline V and J ends were trimmed by 2 bases and 9 bases, with 14 bases remaining between them. The CDR3 has 14 amino acids. Germline lookup yields CDR1 SNHLY and CDR2 FYNNEI. The CDR3 DNA sequence: TGTGCCAGCAGTGAAAGGGGGAATACCATTGAGCAGTTCTTC. Its protein product is CASSERGNTIEQFF.

The chain couples TRBV2 to TRBJ2-3; 8 bases line up with TRBD2. The junction had 7 bases not matched to a gene; V was cut back by 8 bases and J by 0 bases. CDR3 length: 15 amino acids. The germline gives CDR1 SNHLY, CDR2 FYNNEI. CDR3: CASQRAGGSTDTQYF. The CDR3 DNA reads TGTGCCAGCCAGAGGGCGGGAGGCAGCACAGATACGCAGTATTTT.

The chain combines TRBV30 with TRBJ2-3; D gene unclear. The CDR3 has 12 residues. The germline gives CDR1 GTSNPN, CDR2 SVGIG (reference sequence). V lost 1 base, J lost 4 bases, and 6 bases lay in between. CDR3 in DNA: TGTGCCTGGAGTGCTGGGCCAGATACGCAGTATTTT. This codes for CAWSAGPDTQYF.

The gene calls are TRBV5-4 and TRBJ1-4; D unresolved. CDR3 size: 13 residues. Trimming stripped 2 bases from V and 8 bases from J, with 10 bases between. Looked up from germline, CDR1 is SGHNT and CDR2 is YYREEE (reference sequence). The CDR3 coding sequence is TGTGCCAGCAGCTTTAGTGGAGGGGAAAAACTGTTTTTT. It specifies CASSFSGGEKLFF.

The chain carries TRBV24-1 and TRBJ2-3; D gene unclear. Trimming took 2 bases from V and 2 from J, leaving 1 base between them. This CDR3 has 12 residues. The germline V gene encodes CDR1 KGHDR and CDR2 SFDVKD. The CDR3: CATSDYTDTQYF. CDR3 DNA: TGTGCCACCAGTGATTACACAGATACGCAGTATTTT.

The rearrangement joins TRBV27 to TRBJ1-5, with D perhaps matching TRBD1 (5 bases). Trimming stripped 5 bases from V and 6 bases from J, with 14 bases between. Germline V CDR1 and CDR2: MNHEY, SMNVEV (reference sequence). The CDR3 is 14 amino acids. CDR3 loop: CASSPQGRSQPQHF. CDR3 DNA sequence: TGTGCCAGCAGTCCCCAGGGTAGGAGTCAGCCCCAGCATTTT.

This chain joins TRBV28 and TRBJ1-5, with TRBD1 as a possible D gene (6 bases). Germline loops: CDR1 MDHEN, CDR2 SYDVKM. The CDR3 consists of 14 residues. V was shortened by 3 bases and J by 4 bases, with 10 bases between the two germline ends. The CDR3 region has the DNA TGTGCCAGCAGTTTCGGGACAAGGAATCAGCCCCAGCATTTT. Translation: CASSFGTRNQPQHF.

The chain has TRBV12-3 or TRBV12-4 and TRBJ1-4; possible D gene TRBD1, 6 bases. The CDR3 is 13 amino acids. V gave up 6 bases and J gave up 11 bases, with 16 bases separating them. This chain's CDR3 is CASRGNREGKLFF. In DNA, the CDR3 is TGTGCCAGCAGGGGTAACAGGGAAGGGAAACTGTTTTTT.

The J gene is TRBJ2-1, the V gene TRBV6-2 or TRBV6-3, with unresolved D. Trimming removed 6 bases from V and 7 bases from J, with 7 bases in between. This CDR3 contains 11 residues. Germline-derived CDR1 and CDR2 are MNHEY and SVGEGT. The CDR3 sequence: CASSPGNEQFF. The CDR3, as DNA: TGTGCCAGCAGCCCAGGTAATGAGCAGTTCTTC.

This clone was observed a single time. J is TRBJ2-1 and V is TRBV20-1; possibly TRBD2 for D (6 bases). The germline V and J ends were trimmed by 4 bases and 8 bases, with 9 bases remaining between them. Per the germline V gene, CDR1 is DFQATT and CDR2 is SNEGSKA (reference sequence). The CDR3 covers 11 residues. The chain's CDR3 is CSAKSGHEQFF. CDR3 sequence (DNA): TGCAGTGCTAAGAGCGGGCATGAGCAGTTCTTC.

The V and J genes are TRBV2 and TRBJ2-7; unclear D gene. This CDR3 has 12 amino acids. V shed 7 bases and J shed 2 bases, with 9 bases lying between them. CDR1 is SNHLY and CDR2 is FYNNEI in the germline V gene. The CDR3 nucleotides are TGTGCCAGCATAGGGCAGGCCTACGAGCAGTACTTC. Protein product: CASIGQAYEQYF.

CDR3 bases: TGTGCCAGCAGCTTAAGAAGGCGAGCGGGAGAGGAGACCCAGTACTTC. Translation: CASSLRRRAGEETQYF. This rearrangement joins TRBV7-8 to TRBJ2-5; 8 bases agree with TRBD2. The V segment lost 2 bases and the J segment 5 bases; nucleotides outside the gene matches: 10. The CDR3 totals 16 residues. The germline CDR1 and CDR2 sequences are SGHVS and FQNEAQ.

The J gene is TRBJ2-7, the V gene TRBV7-3, with 7 nucleotides matching TRBD2. Germline V gives CDR1 SGHTA, CDR2 FQGTGA. V was clipped by 6 bases and J by 0 bases; unmatched bases: 17. This CDR3 comprises 18 residues. CDR3 sequence: CASRPYLGSGGSSYEQYF. The CDR3 region has the DNA TGTGCCAGCAGGCCGTATTTGGGGAGCGGCGGGAGCTCCTACGAGCAGTACTTC. The full variable domain, in which reference TRBV7-3 and TRBJ2-7 provide the parts outside the CDR3, is GAGVSQTPSNKVTEKGKYVELRCDPISGHTALYWYRQSLGQGPEFLIYFQGTGAADDSGLPNDRFFAVRPEGSVSTLKIQRTERGDSAVYLCASRPYLGSGGSSYEQYFGPGTRLTVT.

This clone is labeled medium-sized. This chain uses TRBV25-1 with TRBJ2-1; 7 bases are shared with TRBD2. V gave up 7 bases and J gave up 6 bases; unmatched junction bases: 15. The CDR3 has 16 amino acids. Germline-derived CDR1 and CDR2 are MGHDK and SYGVNS. The CDR3 here is CASTFWIGRVCNEQFF. The CDR3 DNA is TGTGCCAGCACCTTCTGGATAGGGAGGGTGTGCAATGAGCAGTTCTTC.

The chain employs TRBV6-5 and TRBJ2-2, with D possibly called TRBD1 or TRBD2 (6 bases each). This CDR3 is 15 amino acids long. V lost 7 bases to trimming and J lost 5 bases, with 17 bases between them. Germline CDR1 is MNHEY and CDR2 is SVGAGI. The CDR3 spells CASTGGQGGTGELFF. The DNA for the CDR3 is TGTGCCAGCACTGGGGGGCAGGGCGGGACCGGGGAGCTGTTTTTT.